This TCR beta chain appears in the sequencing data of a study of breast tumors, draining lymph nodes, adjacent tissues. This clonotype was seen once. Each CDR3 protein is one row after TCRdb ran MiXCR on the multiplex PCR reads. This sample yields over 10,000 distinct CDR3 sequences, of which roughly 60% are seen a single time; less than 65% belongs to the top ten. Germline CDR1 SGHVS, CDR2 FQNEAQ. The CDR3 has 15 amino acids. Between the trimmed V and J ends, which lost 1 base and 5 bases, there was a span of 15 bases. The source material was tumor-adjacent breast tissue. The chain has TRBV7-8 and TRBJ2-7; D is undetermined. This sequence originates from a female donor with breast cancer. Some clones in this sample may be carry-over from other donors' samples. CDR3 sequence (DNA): TGTGCCAGCAGCTTAGGTGCCTACTTGGCCCACGAGCAGTACTTC. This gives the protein CASSLGAYLAHEQYF.